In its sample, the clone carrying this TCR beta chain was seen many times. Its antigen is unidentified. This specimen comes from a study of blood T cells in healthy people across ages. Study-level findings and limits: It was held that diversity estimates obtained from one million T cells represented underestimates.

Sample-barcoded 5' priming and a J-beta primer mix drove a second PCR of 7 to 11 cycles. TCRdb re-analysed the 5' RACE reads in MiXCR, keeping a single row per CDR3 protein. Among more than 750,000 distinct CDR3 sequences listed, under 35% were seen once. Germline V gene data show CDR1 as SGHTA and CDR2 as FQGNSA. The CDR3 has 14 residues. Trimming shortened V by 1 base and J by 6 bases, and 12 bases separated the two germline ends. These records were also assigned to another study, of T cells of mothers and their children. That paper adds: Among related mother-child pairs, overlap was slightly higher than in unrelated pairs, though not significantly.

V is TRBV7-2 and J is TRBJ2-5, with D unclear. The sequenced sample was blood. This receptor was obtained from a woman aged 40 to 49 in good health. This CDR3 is CASSLEPTAQTQYF. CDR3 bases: TGTGCCAGCAGCTTAGAACCGACCGCCCAGACCCAGTACTTC.